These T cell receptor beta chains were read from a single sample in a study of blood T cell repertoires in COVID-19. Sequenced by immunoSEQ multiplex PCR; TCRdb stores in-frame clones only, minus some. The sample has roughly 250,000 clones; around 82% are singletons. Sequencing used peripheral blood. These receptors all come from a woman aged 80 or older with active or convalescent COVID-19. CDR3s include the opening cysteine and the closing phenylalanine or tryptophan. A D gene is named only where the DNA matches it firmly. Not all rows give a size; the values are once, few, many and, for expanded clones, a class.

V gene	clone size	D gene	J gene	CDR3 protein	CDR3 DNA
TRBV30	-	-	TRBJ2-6	CAWSRLSGANVLTF	TGTGCCTGGAGCCGTCTCTCTGGGGCCAACGTCCTGACTTTC
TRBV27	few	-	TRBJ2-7	CASSIQDNYEQYF	TGTGCCAGCAGTATACAGGACAACTACGAGCAGTACTTC
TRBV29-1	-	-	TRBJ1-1	CSAKTLVAEAFF	TGCAGCGCAAAGACTCTTGTGGCTGAAGCTTTCTTT
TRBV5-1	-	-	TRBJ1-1	CASSLDRTNTEAFF	TGCGCCAGCAGCTTGGACAGGACGAACACTGAAGCTTTCTTT
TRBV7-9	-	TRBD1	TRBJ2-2	CGLAGTGGYTGELFF	TGTGGACTAGCAGGGACAGGGGGGTACACCGGGGAGCTGTTTTTT
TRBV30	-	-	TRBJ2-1	CAWRPGSYNEQFF	TGTGCCTGGAGACCGGGTTCCTACAATGAGCAGTTCTTC
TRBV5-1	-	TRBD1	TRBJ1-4	CASSWGQGGFEKLFF	TGCGCCAGCAGCTGGGGACAGGGTGGTTTTGAAAAACTGTTTTTT
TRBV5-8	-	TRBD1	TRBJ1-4	CASKWQGASTNEKLFF	TGTGCCAGCAAGTGGCAGGGGGCCTCCACTAATGAAAAACTGTTTTTT
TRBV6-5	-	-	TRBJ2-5	CASMYRTLPQETQYF	TGTGCCAGCATGTACAGGACGCTTCCTCAAGAGACCCAGTACTTC
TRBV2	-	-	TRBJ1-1	CASSAQGLGTEAFF	TGTGCCAGCAGTGCCCAGGGGTTGGGTACTGAAGCTTTCTTT
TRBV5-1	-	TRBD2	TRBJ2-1	CASRRTSGRSYNEQFF	TGCGCCAGCAGACGGACTAGCGGTCGCTCCTACAATGAGCAGTTCTTC
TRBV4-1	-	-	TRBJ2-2	CASSQQTRNTGELFF	TGCGCCAGCAGCCAACAAACTAGAAACACCGGGGAGCTGTTTTTT
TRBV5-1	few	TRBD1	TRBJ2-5	CASSPDAGGRRETQYF	TGCGCCAGCAGCCCGGACGCAGGGGGCCGAAGGGAGACCCAGTACTTC
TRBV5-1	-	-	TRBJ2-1	CASSFLGVDEQFF	TGCGCCAGCAGCTTCCTGGGAGTTGATGAGCAGTTCTTC
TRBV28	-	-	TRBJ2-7	CASRQTGPYEQYF	TGTGCCAGCAGACAAACAGGCCCCTACGAGCAGTACTTC
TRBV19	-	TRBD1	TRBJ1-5	CASSSPPDRGNQPQHF	TGTGCCAGTAGCTCCCCTCCTGACAGGGGAAATCAGCCCCAGCATTTT
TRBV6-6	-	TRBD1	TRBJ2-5	CASSLYRGETQYF	TGTGCCAGCAGTTTGTACAGGGGGGAGACCCAGTACTTC
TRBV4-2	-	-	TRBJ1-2	CASSQDGDTRNYGYTF	TGTGCCAGCAGCCAAGACGGGGACACCCGTAACTATGGCTACACCTTC
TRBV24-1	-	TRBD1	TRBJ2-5	CATSDLPKGQDQETQYF	TGTGCCACCAGTGATTTGCCCAAGGGACAGGACCAAGAGACCCAGTACTTC
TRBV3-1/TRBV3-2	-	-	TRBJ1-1	CASSQGWGGVGTEAFF	TGTGCCAGCAGCCAAGGGTGGGGAGGTGTAGGTACTGAAGCTTTCTTT
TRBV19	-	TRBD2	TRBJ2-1	CASSTGLAGVSYNEQFF	TGTGCCAGTAGTACGGGACTAGCGGGAGTCTCCTACAATGAGCAGTTCTTC
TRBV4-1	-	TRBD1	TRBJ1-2	CASSQEGTEVGRGYTF	TGCGCCAGCAGCCAAGAAGGGACAGAGGTGGGTAGAGGCTACACCTTC
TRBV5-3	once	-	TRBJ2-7	CARSLQVQLYEQYF	TGTGCCAGAAGCTTGCAGGTCCAACTCTACGAGCAGTACTTC
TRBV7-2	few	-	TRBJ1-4	CASSLIGVEKLFF	TGTGCCAGCAGCTTGATCGGGGTTGAAAAACTGTTTTTT
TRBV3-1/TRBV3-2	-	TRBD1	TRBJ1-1	CASSQVAGGVVMVTEAFF	TGTGCCAGCAGCCAAGTCGCAGGGGGCGTAGTCATGGTCACTGAAGCTTTCTTT
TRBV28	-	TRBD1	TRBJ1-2	CASGTGGVGLYGYTF	TGTGCCAGCGGGACAGGGGGCGTCGGGCTCTATGGCTACACCTTC
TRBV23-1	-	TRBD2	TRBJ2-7	CASKGTSKKFSYEQYF	TGCGCCAGCAAAGGGACTAGCAAAAAGTTCTCCTACGAGCAGTACTTC
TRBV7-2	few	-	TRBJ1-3	CASSFHRDSGNTIYF	TGTGCCAGCAGCTTTCACAGGGACTCTGGAAACACCATATATTTT
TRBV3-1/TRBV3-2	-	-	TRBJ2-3	CASSYAIPMQDTQYF	TGTGCCAGCAGCTACGCTATTCCCATGCAAGATACGCAGTATTTT
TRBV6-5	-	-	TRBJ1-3	CASTLAGGNTIYF	TGTGCCAGCACCCTTGCAGGGGGAAACACCATATATTTT
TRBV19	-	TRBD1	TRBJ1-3	CASSTGQGRSGNTIYF	TGTGCCAGTAGTACCGGACAGGGACGCTCTGGAAACACCATATATTTT